Detailed here is one T cell receptor beta chain. Antigen unknown. This entry comes from a study of OX40 agonist ivuxolimab in advanced cancers. Study context: Ivuxolimab, an antibody that agonizes OX40 (CD134), was administered to the patients. General study results and limits: CD4+ T cells averaged fewer expanded clones than CD8+ T cells. Still undetermined is the antigen specificity of the expanded peripheral T cells.

This table comes from immunoSEQ multiplex PCR, and its TCRdb copy is limited to in-frame clones, with some not included. Of about 85,000 clones listed, approximately 86% were seen once; the top ten hold roughly 2%. Germline loops: CDR1 MGHDK, CDR2 SYGVNS. V gave up 3 bases and J gave up 6 bases, with 14 bases separating them. This CDR3 is 15 amino acids long. This chain joins TRBV25-1 and TRBJ2-2, with D hard to call. This material consisted of CD4+ or CD8+ T cells sorted from blood, taken in a trial of the OX40 agonist ivuxolimab. This receptor was taken from an adult with an advanced solid tumor such as melanoma, head and neck, liver or kidney cancer. CDR3 sequence: CASSEEWGNPGELFF. CDR3 nucleotide sequence: TGTGCCAGCAGTGAGGAGTGGGGAAATCCCGGGGAGCTGTTTTTT. The full variable domain, with the rest looked up from reference TRBV25-1 and TRBJ2-2, is EADIYQTPRYLVIGTGKKITLECSQTMGHDKMYWYQQDPGMELHLIHYSYGVNSTEKGDLSSESTVSRIRTEHFPLTLESARPSHTSQYLCASSEEWGNPGELFFGEGSRLTVL.